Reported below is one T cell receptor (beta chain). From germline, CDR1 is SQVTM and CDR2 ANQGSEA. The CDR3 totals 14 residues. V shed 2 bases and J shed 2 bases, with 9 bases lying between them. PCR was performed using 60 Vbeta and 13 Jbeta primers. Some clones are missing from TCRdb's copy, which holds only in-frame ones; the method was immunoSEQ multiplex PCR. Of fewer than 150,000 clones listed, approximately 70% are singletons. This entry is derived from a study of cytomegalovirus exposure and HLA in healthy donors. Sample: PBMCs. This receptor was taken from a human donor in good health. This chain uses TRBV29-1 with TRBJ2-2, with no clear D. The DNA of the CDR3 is TGCAGCGTTGAAAGGCGGATAAACACCGGGGAGCTGTTTTTT. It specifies CSVERRINTGELFF.